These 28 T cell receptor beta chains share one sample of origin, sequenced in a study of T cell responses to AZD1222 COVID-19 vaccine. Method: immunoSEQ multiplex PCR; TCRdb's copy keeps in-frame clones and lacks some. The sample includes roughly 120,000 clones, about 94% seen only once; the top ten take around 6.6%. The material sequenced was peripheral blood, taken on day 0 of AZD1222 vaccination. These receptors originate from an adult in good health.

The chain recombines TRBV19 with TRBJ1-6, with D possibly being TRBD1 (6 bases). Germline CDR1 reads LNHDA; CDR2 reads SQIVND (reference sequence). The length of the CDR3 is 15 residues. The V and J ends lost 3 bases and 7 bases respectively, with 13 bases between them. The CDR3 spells CASSISAGANSPLHF. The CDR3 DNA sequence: TGTGCCAGTAGTATTAGTGCAGGGGCCAATTCACCCCTCCACTTT. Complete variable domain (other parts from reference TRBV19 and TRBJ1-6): DGGITQSPKYLFRKEGQNVTLSCEQNLNHDAMYWYRQDPGQGLRLIYYSQIVNDFQKGDIAEGYSVSREKKESFPLTVTSAQKNPTAFYLCASSISAGANSPLHFGNGTRLTVT.

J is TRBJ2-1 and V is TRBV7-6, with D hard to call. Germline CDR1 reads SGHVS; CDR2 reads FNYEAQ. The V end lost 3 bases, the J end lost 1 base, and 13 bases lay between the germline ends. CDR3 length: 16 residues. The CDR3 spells CASSFSAYSSYNEQFF. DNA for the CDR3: TGTGCCAGCAGCTTTTCCGCTTACAGTTCCTACAATGAGCAGTTCTTC.

This chain's CDR3 is CASSFAGTNEKLFF. As DNA, the CDR3 is TGTGCCAGCAGCTTCGCCGGAACTAATGAAAAACTGTTTTTT. The V and J genes are TRBV11-2 and TRBJ1-4; D unresolved. Per the germline V gene, CDR1 is SGHAT and CDR2 is FQNNGV. Trimming cost V 3 bases and J 1 base, with 6 bases left between them. CDR3 size: 14 residues.

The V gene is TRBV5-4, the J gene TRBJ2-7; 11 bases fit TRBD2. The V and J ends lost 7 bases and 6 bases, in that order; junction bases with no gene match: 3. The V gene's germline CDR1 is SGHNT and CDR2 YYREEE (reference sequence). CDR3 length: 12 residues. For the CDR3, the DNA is TGTGCCAGCGAGCTAGCGGGAGGCGAGCAGTACTTC. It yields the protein CASELAGGEQYF.

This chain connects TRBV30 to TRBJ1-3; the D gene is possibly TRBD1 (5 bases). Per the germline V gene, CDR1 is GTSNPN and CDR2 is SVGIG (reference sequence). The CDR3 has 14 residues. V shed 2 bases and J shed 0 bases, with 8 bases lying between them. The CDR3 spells CAWSSGSSGNTIYF. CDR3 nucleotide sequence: TGTGCCTGGAGTTCAGGGTCCTCTGGAAACACCATATATTTT.

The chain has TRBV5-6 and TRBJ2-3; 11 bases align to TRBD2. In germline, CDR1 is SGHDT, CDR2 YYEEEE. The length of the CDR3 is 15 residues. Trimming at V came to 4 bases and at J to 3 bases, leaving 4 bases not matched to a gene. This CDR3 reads CASSLIAGGTDTQYF. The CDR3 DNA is TGTGCCAGCAGCCTTATAGCGGGAGGGACAGATACGCAGTATTTT.

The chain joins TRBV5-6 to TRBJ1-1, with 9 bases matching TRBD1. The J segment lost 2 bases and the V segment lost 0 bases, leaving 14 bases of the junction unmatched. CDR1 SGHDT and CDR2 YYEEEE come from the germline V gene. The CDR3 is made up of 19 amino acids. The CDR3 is CASSLASDRGWATNTEAFF. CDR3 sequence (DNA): TGTGCCAGCAGCTTGGCCTCGGACAGGGGATGGGCAACAAACACTGAAGCTTTCTTT. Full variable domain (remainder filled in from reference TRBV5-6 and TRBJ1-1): DAGVTQSPTHLIKTRGQQVTLRCSPKSGHDTVSWYQQALGQGPQFIFQYYEEEERQRGNFPDRFSGHQFPNYSSELNVNALLLGDSALYLCASSLASDRGWATNTEAFFGQGTRLTVV.

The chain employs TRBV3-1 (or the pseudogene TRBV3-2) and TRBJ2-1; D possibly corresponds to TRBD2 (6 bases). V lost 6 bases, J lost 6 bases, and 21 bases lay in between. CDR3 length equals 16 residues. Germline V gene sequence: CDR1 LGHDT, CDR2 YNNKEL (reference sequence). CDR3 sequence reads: CASSLSGTPPTNEQFF. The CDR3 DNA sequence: TGTGCCAGCAGTCTTTCCGGGACTCCTCCGACCAATGAGCAGTTCTTC.

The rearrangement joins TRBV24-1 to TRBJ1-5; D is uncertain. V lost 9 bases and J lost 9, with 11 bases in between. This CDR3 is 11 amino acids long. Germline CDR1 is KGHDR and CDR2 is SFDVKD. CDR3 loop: CATPPWRPQHF. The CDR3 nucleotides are TGTGCCACCCCCCCCTGGCGGCCCCAGCATTTT.

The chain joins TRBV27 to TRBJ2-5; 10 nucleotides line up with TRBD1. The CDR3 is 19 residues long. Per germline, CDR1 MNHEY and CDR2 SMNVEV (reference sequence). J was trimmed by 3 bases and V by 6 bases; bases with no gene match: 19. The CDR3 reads CASSPYILTGTGAEETQYF. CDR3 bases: TGTGCCAGCAGCCCATATATCCTTACCGGGACAGGGGCCGAAGAGACCCAGTACTTC.

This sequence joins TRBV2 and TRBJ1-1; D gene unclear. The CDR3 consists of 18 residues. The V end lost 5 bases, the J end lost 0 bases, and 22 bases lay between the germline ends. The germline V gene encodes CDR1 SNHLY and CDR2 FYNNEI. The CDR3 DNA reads TGTGCCAGCAGTCCAATTAGCCCTAAGGGTTGGATGAACACTGAAGCTTTCTTT. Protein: CASSPISPKGWMNTEAFF.

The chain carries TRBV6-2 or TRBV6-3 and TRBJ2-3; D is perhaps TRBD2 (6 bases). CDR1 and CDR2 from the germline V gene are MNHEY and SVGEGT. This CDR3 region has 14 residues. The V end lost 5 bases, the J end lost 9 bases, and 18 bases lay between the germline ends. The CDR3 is CASSPTSTRETQYF. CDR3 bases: TGTGCCAGCAGTCCAACATCGACCCGGGAGACGCAGTATTTT.

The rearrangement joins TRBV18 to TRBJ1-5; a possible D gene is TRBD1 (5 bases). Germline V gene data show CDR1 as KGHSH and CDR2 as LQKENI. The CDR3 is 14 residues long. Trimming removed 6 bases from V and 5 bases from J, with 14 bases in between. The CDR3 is CASSGGTDDQPQHF. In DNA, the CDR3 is TGTGCCAGCTCGGGGGGTACAGACGATCAGCCCCAGCATTTT.

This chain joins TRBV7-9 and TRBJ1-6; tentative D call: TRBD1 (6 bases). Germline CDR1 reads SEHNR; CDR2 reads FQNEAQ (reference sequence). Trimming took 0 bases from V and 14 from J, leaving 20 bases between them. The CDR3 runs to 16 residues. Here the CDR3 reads CASSLAATGDSRSLHF. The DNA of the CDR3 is TGTGCCAGCAGCTTAGCAGCGACAGGCGACTCTAGATCCCTCCACTTT.

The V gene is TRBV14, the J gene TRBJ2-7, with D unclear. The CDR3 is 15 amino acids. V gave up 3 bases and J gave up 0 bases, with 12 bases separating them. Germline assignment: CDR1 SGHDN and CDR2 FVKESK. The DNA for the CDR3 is TGTGCCAGCAGCCAGATTGCTGCGAACTCCTACGAGCAGTACTTC. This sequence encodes CASSQIAANSYEQYF.

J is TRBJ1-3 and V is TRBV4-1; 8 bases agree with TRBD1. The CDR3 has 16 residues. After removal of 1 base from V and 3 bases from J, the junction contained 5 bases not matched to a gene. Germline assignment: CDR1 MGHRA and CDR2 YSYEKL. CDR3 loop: CASSQAQGANGNTIYF. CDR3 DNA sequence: TGCGCCAGCAGCCAAGCTCAGGGGGCGAATGGAAACACCATATATTTT.

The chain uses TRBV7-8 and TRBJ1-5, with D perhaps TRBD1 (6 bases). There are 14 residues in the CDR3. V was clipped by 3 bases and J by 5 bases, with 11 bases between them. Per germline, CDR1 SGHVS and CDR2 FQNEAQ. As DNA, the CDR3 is TGTGCCAGCAGCTTTACAGGGTTGGATCAGCCCCAGCATTTT. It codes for CASSFTGLDQPQHF.

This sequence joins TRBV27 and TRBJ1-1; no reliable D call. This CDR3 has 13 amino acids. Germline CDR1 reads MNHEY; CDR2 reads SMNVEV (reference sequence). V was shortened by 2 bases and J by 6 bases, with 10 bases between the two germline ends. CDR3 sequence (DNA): TGTGCCAGCAGTTTAGACGGGCGCGCTGAAGCTTTCTTT. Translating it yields CASSLDGRAEAFF.

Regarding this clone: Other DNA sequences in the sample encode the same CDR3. The CDR3, as DNA: TGTGCCAGCAGTCTACAGGGTAATGGCTACACCTTC. Amino acid sequence: CASSLQGNGYTF. The V and J genes are TRBV2 and TRBJ1-2, with D possibly being TRBD1 (6 bases). Trimming cost V 5 bases and J 6 bases, with 10 bases left between them. Per germline, CDR1 SNHLY and CDR2 FYNNEI. This CDR3 contains 12 residues.

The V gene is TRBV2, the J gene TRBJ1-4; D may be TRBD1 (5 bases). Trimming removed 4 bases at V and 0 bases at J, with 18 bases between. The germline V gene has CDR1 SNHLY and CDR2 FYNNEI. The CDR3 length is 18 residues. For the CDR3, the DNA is TGTGCCAGCAGTGTTTGGAGGGGACCGGGGACAACTAATGAAAAACTGTTTTTT. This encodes CASSVWRGPGTTNEKLFF.

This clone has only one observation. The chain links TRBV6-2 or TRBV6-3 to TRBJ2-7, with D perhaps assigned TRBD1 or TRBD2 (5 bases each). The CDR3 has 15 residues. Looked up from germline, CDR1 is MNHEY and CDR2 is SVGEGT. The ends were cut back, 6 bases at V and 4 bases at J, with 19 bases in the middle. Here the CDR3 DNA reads TGTGCCAGCAGCCCCGGGGCTAGCAGAGTTTACGAGCAGTACTTC. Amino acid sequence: CASSPGASRVYEQYF.

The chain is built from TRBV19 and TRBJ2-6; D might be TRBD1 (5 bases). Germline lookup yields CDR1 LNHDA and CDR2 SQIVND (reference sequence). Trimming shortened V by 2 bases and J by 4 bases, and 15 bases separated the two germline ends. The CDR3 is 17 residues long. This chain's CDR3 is CASSISRTRAGANVLTF. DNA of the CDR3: TGTGCCAGTAGTATATCCCGGACCAGGGCGGGGGCCAACGTCCTGACTTTC.

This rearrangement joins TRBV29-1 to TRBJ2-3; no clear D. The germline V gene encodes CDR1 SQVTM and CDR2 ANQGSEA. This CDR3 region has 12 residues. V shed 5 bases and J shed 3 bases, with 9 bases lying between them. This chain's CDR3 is CSVSSVTDTQYF. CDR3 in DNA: TGCAGCGTTTCTTCGGTTACAGATACGCAGTATTTT.

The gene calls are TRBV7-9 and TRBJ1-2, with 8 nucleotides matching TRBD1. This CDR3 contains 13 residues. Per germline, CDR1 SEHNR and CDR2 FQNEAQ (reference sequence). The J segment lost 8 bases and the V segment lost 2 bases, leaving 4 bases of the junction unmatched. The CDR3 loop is CASSLQGAGGYTF. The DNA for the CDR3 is TGTGCCAGCAGCTTACAGGGGGCGGGAGGCTACACCTTC.

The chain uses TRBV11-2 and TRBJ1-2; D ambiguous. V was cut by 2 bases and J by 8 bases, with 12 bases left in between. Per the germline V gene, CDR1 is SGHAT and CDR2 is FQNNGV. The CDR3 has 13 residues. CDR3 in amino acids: CASSLSGLGGYTF. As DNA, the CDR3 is TGTGCCAGCAGCTTATCAGGCCTGGGAGGCTACACCTTC. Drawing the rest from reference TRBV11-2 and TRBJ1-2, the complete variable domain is EAGVAQSPRYKIIEKRQSVAFWCNPISGHATLYWYQQILGQGPKLLIQFQNNGVVDDSQLPKDRFSAERLKGVDSTLKIQPAKLEDSAVYLCASSLSGLGGYTFGSGTRLTVV.

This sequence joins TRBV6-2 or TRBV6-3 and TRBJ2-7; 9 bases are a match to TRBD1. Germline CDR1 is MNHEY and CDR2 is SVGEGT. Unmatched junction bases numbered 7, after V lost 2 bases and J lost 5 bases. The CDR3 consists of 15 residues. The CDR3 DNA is TGTGCCAGCAGTTACGCGGGACAGGGCGTGGACGAGCAGTACTTC. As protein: CASSYAGQGVDEQYF.

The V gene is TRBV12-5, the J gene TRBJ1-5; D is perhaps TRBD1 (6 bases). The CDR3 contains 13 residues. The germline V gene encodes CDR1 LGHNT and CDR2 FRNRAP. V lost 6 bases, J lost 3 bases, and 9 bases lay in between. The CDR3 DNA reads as TGTGCTAGTGGGGACAGCGTCAATCAGCCCCAGCATTTT. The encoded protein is CASGDSVNQPQHF. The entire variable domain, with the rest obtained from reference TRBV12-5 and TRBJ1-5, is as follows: DARVTQTPRHKVTEMGQEVTMRCQPILGHNTVFWYRQTMMQGLELLAYFRNRAPLDDSGMPKDRFSAEMPDATLATLKIQPSEPRDSAVYFCASGDSVNQPQHFGDGTRLSIL.

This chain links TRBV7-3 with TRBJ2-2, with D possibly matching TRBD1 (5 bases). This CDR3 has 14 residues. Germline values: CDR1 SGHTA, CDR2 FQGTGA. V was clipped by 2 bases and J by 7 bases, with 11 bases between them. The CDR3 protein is CASSLQGVGGELFF. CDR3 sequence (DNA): TGTGCCAGCAGCTTACAGGGCGTCGGCGGGGAGCTGTTTTTT.